This T cell receptor beta chain was captured by sequencing in a study of identifying expanded T cells in peripheral blood. Whole-study findings and limits: Across healthy donors, higher total template counts meant significantly greater roughly two-week count variance. Technical replicates showed 0.9 to 1.5 changed clones; around two weeks 15 to 20; four weeks 19.

During the collection period, no donor immune events like infections were recorded. Method: immunoSEQ multiplex PCR; TCRdb's copy keeps in-frame clones and lacks some. Counted here are 45,000 to 60,000 clones, around 83% occurring once; the ten biggest clones make up under 20%. For this clone: Its antigen remains unknown.

The length of the CDR3 is 13 residues. Germline V gives CDR1 SEHNR, CDR2 FQNEAQ (reference sequence). V shed 5 bases, J shed 9 bases, and the junction held 5 bases outside the gene matches. This clonotype was sampled from a person between 18 and 75 years old in good health. Sequenced material: blood. The chain has TRBV7-9 and TRBJ2-1, with 9 bases aligning to TRBD2. CDR3 sequence (DNA): TGTGCCAGCAGCCAAGGACTAGCGACTGAGCAGTTCTTC. Translating it yields CASSQGLATEQFF.